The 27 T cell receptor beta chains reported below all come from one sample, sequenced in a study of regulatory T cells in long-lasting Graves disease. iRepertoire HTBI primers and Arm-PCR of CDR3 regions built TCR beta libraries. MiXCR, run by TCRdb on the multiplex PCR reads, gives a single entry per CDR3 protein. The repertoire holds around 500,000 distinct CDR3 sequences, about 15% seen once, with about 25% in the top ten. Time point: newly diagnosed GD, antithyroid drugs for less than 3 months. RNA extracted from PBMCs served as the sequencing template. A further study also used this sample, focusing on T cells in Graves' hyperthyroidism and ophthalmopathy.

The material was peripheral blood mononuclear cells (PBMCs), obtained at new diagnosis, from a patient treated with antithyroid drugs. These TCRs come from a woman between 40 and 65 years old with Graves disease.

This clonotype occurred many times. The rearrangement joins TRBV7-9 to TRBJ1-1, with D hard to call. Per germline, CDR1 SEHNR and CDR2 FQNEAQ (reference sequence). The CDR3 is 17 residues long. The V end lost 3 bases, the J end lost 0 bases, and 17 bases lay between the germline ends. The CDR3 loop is CASSLASLGSLNTEAFF. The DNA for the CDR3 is TGTGCCAGCAGCTTGGCCTCCTTGGGGTCATTGAACACTGAAGCTTTCTTT.

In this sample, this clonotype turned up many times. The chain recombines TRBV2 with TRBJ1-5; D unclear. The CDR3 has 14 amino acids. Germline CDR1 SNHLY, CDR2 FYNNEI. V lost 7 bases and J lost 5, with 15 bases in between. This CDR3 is CASTEGGIYQPQHF. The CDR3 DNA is TGTGCCAGCACCGAAGGAGGGATCTATCAGCCCCAGCATTTT.

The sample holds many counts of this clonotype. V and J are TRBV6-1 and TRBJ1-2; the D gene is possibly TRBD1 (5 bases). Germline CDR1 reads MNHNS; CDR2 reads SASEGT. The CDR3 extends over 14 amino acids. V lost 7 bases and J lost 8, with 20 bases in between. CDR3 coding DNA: TGTGCCAGCACCGACCTTCCGGGGGAGGGAGGCTACACCTTC. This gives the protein CASTDLPGEGGYTF.

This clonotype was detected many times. Written as DNA, the CDR3 is TGTGCCAGCAGTGAGGCCTCCTACAATGAGCAGTTCTTC. Protein: CASSEASYNEQFF. The chain links TRBV2 to TRBJ2-1; D is unresolved. The CDR3 consists of 13 residues. The germline V gene has CDR1 SNHLY and CDR2 FYNNEI. With 3 bases removed from V and 0 bases from J, the gap between germline ends came to 3 bases.

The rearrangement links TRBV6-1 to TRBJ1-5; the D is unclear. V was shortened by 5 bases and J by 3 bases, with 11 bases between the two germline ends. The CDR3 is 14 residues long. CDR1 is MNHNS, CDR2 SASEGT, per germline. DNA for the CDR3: TGTGCCAGCAGTACCAGCGGGTCCAATCAGCCCCAGCATTTT. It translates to CASSTSGSNQPQHF.

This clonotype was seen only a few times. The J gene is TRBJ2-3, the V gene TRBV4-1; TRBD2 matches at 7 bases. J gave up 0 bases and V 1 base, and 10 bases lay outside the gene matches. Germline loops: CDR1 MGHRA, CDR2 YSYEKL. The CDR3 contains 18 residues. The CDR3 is CASSQGGARRGSTDTQYF. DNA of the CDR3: TGCGCCAGCAGCCAAGGTGGAGCTCGGCGGGGGAGCACAGATACGCAGTATTTT.

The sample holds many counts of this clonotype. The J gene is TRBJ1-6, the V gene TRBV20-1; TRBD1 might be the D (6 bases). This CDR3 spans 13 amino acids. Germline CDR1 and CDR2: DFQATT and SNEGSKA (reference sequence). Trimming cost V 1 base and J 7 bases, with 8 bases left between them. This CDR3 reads CSARGGGNSPLHF. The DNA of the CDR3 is TGCAGTGCTAGAGGAGGGGGAAATTCACCCCTCCACTTT.

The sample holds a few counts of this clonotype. CDR3 bases: TGTGCCAGCAGCTTAAACCAGGGCGCAAATCAGCCCCAGCATTTT. This translates into CASSLNQGANQPQHF. This rearrangement joins TRBV7-9 to TRBJ1-5, with D perhaps TRBD1 (5 bases). From germline, CDR1 is SEHNR and CDR2 FQNEAQ (reference sequence). Trimming stripped 2 bases from V and 4 bases from J, with 12 bases between. The CDR3 extends over 15 amino acids.

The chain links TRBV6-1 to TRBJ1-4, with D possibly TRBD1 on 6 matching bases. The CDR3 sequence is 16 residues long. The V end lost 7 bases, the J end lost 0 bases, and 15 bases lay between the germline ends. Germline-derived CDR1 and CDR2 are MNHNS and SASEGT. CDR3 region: CASTRQDRPTNEKLFF. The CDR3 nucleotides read TGTGCCAGCACTCGACAGGATCGGCCAACTAATGAAAAACTGTTTTTT.

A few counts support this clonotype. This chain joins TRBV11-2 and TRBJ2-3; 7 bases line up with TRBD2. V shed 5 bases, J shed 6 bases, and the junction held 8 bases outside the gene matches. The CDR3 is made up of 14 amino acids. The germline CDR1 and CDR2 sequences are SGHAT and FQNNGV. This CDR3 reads CASSSGGRGDTQYF. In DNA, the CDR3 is TGTGCCAGCAGCAGCGGTGGGAGGGGTGATACGCAGTATTTT.

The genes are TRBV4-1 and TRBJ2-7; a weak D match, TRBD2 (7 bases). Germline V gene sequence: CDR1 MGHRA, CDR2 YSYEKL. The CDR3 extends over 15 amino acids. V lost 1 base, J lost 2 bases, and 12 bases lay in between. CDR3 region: CASSQGGGSTYEQYF. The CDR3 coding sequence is TGCGCCAGCAGCCAAGGGGGGGGCTCTACCTACGAGCAGTACTTC.

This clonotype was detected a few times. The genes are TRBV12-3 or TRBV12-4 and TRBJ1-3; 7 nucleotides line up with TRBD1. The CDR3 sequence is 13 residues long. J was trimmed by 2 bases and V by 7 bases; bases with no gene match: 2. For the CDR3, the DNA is TGTGCCAGCAATGGACAGGCTGGAAACACCATATATTTT. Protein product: CASNGQAGNTIYF.

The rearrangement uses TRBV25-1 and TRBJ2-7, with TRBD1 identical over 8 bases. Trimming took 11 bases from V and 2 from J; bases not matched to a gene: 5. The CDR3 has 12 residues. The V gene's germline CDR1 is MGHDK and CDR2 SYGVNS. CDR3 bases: TGTGCCGTGGGGGACAGGACCTACGAGCAGTACTTC. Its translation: CAVGDRTYEQYF.

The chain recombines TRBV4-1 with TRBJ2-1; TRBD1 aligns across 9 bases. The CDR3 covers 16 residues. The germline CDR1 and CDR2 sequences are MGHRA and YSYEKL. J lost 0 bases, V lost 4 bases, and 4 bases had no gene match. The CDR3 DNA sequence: TGCGCCAGCAGCCCGGGACAGGGCTTCTCCTACAATGAGCAGTTCTTC. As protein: CASSPGQGFSYNEQFF.

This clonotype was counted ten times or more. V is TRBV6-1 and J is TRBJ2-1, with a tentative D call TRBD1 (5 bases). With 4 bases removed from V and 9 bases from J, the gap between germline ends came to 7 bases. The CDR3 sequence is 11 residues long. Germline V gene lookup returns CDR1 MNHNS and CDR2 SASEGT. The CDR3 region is CASSVQGEQFF. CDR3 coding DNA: TGTGCCAGCAGTGTTCAGGGTGAGCAGTTCTTC.

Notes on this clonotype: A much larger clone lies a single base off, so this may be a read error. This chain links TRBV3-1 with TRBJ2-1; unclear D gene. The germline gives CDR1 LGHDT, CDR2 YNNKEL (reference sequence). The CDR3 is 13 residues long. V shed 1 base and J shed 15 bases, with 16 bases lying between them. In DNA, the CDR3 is TGTGCCAGCAGCCAAGTCGAGTCGGTCGGTCGGTTCTTC. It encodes CASSQVESVGRFF.

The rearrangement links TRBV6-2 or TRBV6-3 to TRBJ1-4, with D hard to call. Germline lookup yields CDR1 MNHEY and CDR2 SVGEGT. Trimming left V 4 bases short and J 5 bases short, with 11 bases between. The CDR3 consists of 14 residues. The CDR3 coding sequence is TGTGCCAGCAGTTTAGGAGGGATGAATGAAAAACTGTTTTTT. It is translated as CASSLGGMNEKLFF.

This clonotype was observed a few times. The CDR3 loop reads CAISGVAGGLTDTQYF. CDR3 bases: TGTGCCATCAGTGGGGTCGCGGGGGGGCTTACAGATACGCAGTATTTT. The chain links TRBV10-3 to TRBJ2-3, with TRBD2 matching over 9 bases. The V segment lost 4 bases and the J segment 3 bases; nucleotides outside the gene matches: 8. The germline V gene has CDR1 ENHRY and CDR2 SYGVKD. This CDR3 is 16 amino acids long.

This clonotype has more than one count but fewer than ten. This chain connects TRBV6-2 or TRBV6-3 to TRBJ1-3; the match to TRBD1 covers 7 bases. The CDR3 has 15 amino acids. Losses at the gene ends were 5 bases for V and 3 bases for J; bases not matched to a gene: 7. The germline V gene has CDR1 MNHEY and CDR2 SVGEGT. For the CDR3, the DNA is TGTGCCAGCAGTCTCGACAGGGCCGATGGAAACACCATATATTTT. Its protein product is CASSLDRADGNTIYF.

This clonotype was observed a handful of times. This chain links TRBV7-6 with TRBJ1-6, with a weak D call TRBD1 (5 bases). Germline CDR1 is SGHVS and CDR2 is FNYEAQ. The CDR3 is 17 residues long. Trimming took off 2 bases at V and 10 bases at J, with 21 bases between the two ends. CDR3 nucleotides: TGTGCCAGCAGCTTAAGAAGGGGAGCTGAAGTAGAATCACCCCTCCACTTT. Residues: CASSLRRGAEVESPLHF.

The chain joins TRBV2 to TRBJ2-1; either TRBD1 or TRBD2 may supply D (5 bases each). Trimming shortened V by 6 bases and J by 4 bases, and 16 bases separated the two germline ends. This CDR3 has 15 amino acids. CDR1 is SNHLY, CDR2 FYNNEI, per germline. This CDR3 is CASREAVGPYNEQFF. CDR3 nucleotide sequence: TGTGCCAGCAGGGAGGCGGTGGGACCTTACAATGAGCAGTTCTTC.

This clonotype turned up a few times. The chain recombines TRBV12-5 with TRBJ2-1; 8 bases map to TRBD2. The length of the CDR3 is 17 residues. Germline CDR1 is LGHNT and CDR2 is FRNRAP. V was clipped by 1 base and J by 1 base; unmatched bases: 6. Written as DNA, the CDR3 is TGTGCTAGTGGTTTGGACCCCCGCGGGGGGTCCTACAATGAGCAGTTCTTC. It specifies CASGLDPRGGSYNEQFF.

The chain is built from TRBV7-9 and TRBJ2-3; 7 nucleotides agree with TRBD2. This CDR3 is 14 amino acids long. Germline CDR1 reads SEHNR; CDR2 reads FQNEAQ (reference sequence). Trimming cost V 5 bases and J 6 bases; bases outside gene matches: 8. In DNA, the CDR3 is TGTGCCAGCAGCCAACCGGGAGGATCGGATACGCAGTATTTT. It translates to CASSQPGGSDTQYF.

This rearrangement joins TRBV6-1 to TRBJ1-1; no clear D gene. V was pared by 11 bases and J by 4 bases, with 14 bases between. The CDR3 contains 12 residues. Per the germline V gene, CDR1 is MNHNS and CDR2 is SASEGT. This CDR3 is CAVSPRGTEAFF. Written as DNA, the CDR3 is TGTGCCGTGTCCCCTCGGGGCACTGAAGCTTTCTTT.

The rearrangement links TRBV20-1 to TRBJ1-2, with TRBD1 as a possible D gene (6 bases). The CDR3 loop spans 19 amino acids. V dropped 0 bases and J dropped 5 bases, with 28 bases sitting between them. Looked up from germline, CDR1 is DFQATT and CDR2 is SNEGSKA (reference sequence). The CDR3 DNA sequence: TGCAGTGCTAGAGATTCTAGGGGGACAAACTTTATTGTAGGGTATGGCTACACCTTC. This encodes CSARDSRGTNFIVGYGYTF.

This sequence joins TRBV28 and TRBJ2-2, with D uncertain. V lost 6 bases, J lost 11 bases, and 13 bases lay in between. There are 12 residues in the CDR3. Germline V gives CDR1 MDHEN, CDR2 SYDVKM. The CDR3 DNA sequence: TGTGCCAGCAGCCTCGGCGCGACTGAGCTGTTTTTT. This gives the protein CASSLGATELFF.

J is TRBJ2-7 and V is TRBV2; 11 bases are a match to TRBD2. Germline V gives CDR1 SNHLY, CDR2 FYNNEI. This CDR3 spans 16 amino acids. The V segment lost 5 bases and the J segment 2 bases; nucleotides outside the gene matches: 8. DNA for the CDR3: TGTGCCAGCAGTCGACTAGCGGGGAAGGGGGCCTACGAGCAGTACTTC. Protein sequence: CASSRLAGKGAYEQYF. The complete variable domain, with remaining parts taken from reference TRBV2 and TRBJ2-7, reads EPEVTQTPSHQVTQMGQEVILRCVPISNHLYFYWYRQILGQKVEFLVSFYNNEISEKSEIFDDQFSVERPDGSNFTLKIRSTKLEDSAMYFCASSRLAGKGAYEQYFGPGTRLTVT.